The next 27 T cell receptor beta chains were all read from a single sample in a study of blood T cell repertoires in COVID-19. Assay: immunoSEQ multiplex PCR; the TCRdb copy retains only in-frame clones and omits some. The table has 350,000 to 450,000 clones, 85% seen once; the top ten hold 3% to 4%. Specimen: peripheral blood. Receptor source: a woman aged 18 to 35 with acute or convalescent COVID-19.

The J gene is TRBJ2-7, the V gene TRBV7-9, with TRBD2 as a possible D gene (6 bases). The CDR3 totals 18 residues. CDR1 is SEHNR, CDR2 FQNEAQ, per germline (reference sequence). Trimming took 1 base from V and 0 from J, leaving 19 bases between them. The CDR3 here is CASSLDGLGTHSSYEQYF. CDR3 in DNA: TGTGCCAGCAGCTTAGATGGGTTAGGGACTCACAGCTCCTACGAGCAGTACTTC.

The chain is built from TRBV6-5 and TRBJ1-1; D unresolved. The CDR3 is made up of 11 amino acids. The ends were cut back, 8 bases at V and 1 base at J, with 5 bases in the middle. Germline loops: CDR1 MNHEY, CDR2 SVGAGI. This CDR3 is CASGQNTEAFF. In DNA form, the CDR3 reads TGTGCCAGCGGGCAGAACACTGAAGCTTTCTTT.

The rearrangement uses TRBV4-1 and TRBJ2-7; D not certain. Between the trimmed V and J ends, which lost 3 bases and 2 bases, there was a span of 11 bases. CDR3 length equals 14 residues. Germline loops: CDR1 MGHRA, CDR2 YSYEKL. CDR3 sequence (DNA): TGCGCCAGCAGCCAGGAACAGACCGCCTACGAGCAGTACTTC. Its protein product is CASSQEQTAYEQYF.

This rearrangement joins TRBV7-3 to TRBJ2-1, with 13 bases identical to TRBD2. Losses at the gene ends were 5 bases for V and 8 bases for J; bases not matched to a gene: 9. In germline, CDR1 is SGHTA, CDR2 FQGTGA. The CDR3 extends over 16 amino acids. Here the CDR3 DNA reads TGTGCCAGCAGCCGGGGACTAGCGGGGAACTCGGATGAGCAGTTCTTC. Encoded protein: CASSRGLAGNSDEQFF.

This chain links TRBV2 with TRBJ2-7; D is uncertain. From germline, CDR1 is SNHLY and CDR2 FYNNEI. V was shortened by 6 bases and J by 0 bases, with 6 bases between the two germline ends. The CDR3 has 12 amino acids. The CDR3 nucleotides read TGTGCCAGCAGAACAGACTCCTACGAGCAGTACTTC. Protein sequence: CASRTDSYEQYF. Variable domain in full (rest from reference TRBV2 and TRBJ2-7): EPEVTQTPSHQVTQMGQEVILRCVPISNHLYFYWYRQILGQKVEFLVSFYNNEISEKSEIFDDQFSVERPDGSNFTLKIRSTKLEDSAMYFCASRTDSYEQYFGPGTRLTVT.

V usage is TRBV24-1 and J usage is TRBJ2-1, with D perhaps matching TRBD2 (6 bases). V gave up 6 bases and J gave up 0 bases, with 14 bases separating them. Germline loops: CDR1 KGHDR, CDR2 SFDVKD. The CDR3 has 16 amino acids. The CDR3 bases are TGTGCCACCAGTCGACCTAGCGTGAGCTCCTACAATGAGCAGTTCTTC. Translation gives CATSRPSVSSYNEQFF.

The chain combines TRBV11-2 with TRBJ2-5; tentatively, D is TRBD1 (5 bases). Germline values: CDR1 SGHAT, CDR2 FQNNGV. Trimming stripped 5 bases from V and 1 base from J, with 11 bases between. CDR3 size: 14 residues. The CDR3 loop is CASSQRQLQETQYF. The CDR3 bases are TGTGCCAGCAGCCAAAGACAGCTCCAAGAGACCCAGTACTTC.

This clone was counted a single time. This chain uses TRBV3-1 (or the pseudogene TRBV3-2) with TRBJ2-1; the D gene is possibly TRBD2 (5 bases). Between the trimmed V and J ends, which lost 5 bases and 5 bases, there was a span of 13 bases. The CDR3 is 14 amino acids. Germline V gene data show CDR1 as LGHDT and CDR2 as YNNKEL (reference sequence). The CDR3 bases are TGTGCCAGCAGCGTGCTCGGGCGGGACAATGAGCAGTTCTTC. This translates into CASSVLGRDNEQFF.

The DNA for the CDR3 is TGTGCCAGCAGCTTAAAGAGGGGTCTAGCGGTCACAGATACGCAGTATTTT. Its protein is CASSLKRGLAVTDTQYF. J is TRBJ2-3 and V is TRBV7-2; 7 bases map to TRBD2. The V gene end was trimmed by 2 bases and the J gene end by 2 bases; junction bases not matched to a gene: 10. The CDR3 runs to 17 residues. Germline CDR1 is SGHTA and CDR2 is FQGNSA. The full variable domain, with the rest looked up from reference TRBV7-2 and TRBJ2-3, is GAGVSQSPSNKVTEKGKDVELRCDPISGHTALYWYRQSLGQGLEFLIYFQGNSAPDKSGLPSDRFSAERTGGSVSTLTIQRTQQEDSAVYLCASSLKRGLAVTDTQYFGPGTRLTVL.

This chain connects TRBV24-1 to TRBJ1-4; D remains ambiguous. Germline lookup yields CDR1 KGHDR and CDR2 SFDVKD. The CDR3 spans 13 residues. V was trimmed by 5 bases and J by 7 bases, leaving 10 bases between them. CDR3 protein: CATSALDSEKLFF. DNA of the CDR3: TGTGCCACCAGTGCCCTGGACTCTGAAAAACTGTTTTTT.

The chain joins TRBV6-5 to TRBJ2-1; 7 bases match TRBD2. Germline CDR1 and CDR2: MNHEY and SVGAGI. The ends lost 4 bases at V and 8 bases at J; junction bases unmatched: 5. This CDR3 is 13 amino acids long. CDR3 nucleotide sequence: TGTGCCAGCAGTTGGGGAGGGTTCGATGAGCAGTTCTTC. Translating gives CASSWGGFDEQFF.

The rearrangement uses TRBV7-3 and TRBJ2-2; no reliable D call. The CDR3 extends over 11 amino acids. V was cut by 2 bases and J by 8 bases, with 3 bases left in between. Germline CDR1 and CDR2: SGHTA and FQGTGA. CDR3 sequence (DNA): TGTGCCAGCAGCTTAGTAGGGGAGCTGTTTTTT. Translation gives CASSLVGELFF.

This chain joins TRBV10-3 and TRBJ1-6; maybe TRBD1 (6 bases). V lost 6 bases to trimming and J lost 10 bases, with 13 bases between them. The CDR3 covers 13 residues. The V gene's germline CDR1 is ENHRY and CDR2 SYGVKD. CDR3 residues: CAISSSDRSPLHF. Here the CDR3 DNA reads TGTGCCATCAGCTCCTCGGACAGATCACCCCTCCACTTT.

The chain employs TRBV19 and TRBJ1-5; 9 bases are shared with TRBD1. Germline CDR1 reads LNHDA; CDR2 reads SQIVND (reference sequence). The CDR3 consists of 18 residues. Trimming cost V 5 bases and J 6 bases; bases outside gene matches: 17. The CDR3 DNA reads as TGTGCCAGTAGTTCGGACAGGGGCCCTCGGATTCTGGGTCAGCCCCAGCATTTT. This codes for CASSSDRGPRILGQPQHF.

This clone was seen ten or more times. This chain uses TRBV7-9 with TRBJ2-3; D is unresolved. Between the trimmed V and J ends, which lost 6 bases and 2 bases, there was a span of 15 bases. The germline gives CDR1 SEHNR, CDR2 FQNEAQ (reference sequence). The CDR3 extends over 15 amino acids. For the CDR3, the DNA is TGTGCCAGCAGTGCGGCCGAGGCATCCACAGATACGCAGTATTTT. This codes for CASSAAEASTDTQYF.

About this clone itself: In the same sample, other DNA sequences code for this CDR3. This sequence joins TRBV9 and TRBJ1-1, with a possible D match to TRBD1 (6 bases). Trimming removed 0 bases at V and 2 bases at J, with 8 bases between. The CDR3 has 14 residues. Germline CDR1 SGDLS, CDR2 YYNGEE. The CDR3 loop reads CASSVDGTNTEAFF. The CDR3 bases are TGTGCCAGCAGCGTAGATGGGACAAACACTGAAGCTTTCTTT.

The genes are TRBV10-1 and TRBJ2-7, with D hard to call. The V end was cut by 3 bases, the J end by 5 bases, with 11 bases between. The CDR3 contains 13 residues. Germline CDR1 is WNHNN and CDR2 is SYGVQD (reference sequence). The CDR3 coding sequence is TGCGCCAGCAGTGATGAGCCGTTGGACGAGCAGTACTTC. Translated, it gives CASSDEPLDEQYF.

A note on this clone: A much larger clone differs from this one at a single base, so this may be a read error. V and J are TRBV9 and TRBJ1-5; 7 nucleotides match TRBD1. The CDR3 totals 15 residues. CDR1 SGDLS and CDR2 YYNGEE come from the germline V gene. V was pared by 4 bases and J by 0 bases, with 4 bases of the junction left unmatched. The CDR3 region is CASSPGQYSNQPQHF. The CDR3 DNA reads TGTGCCAGCAGCCCGGGACAGTATAGCAATCAGCCCCAGCATTTT. Looking up the rest from reference TRBV9 and TRBJ1-5 gives the full variable domain: DSGVTQTPKHLITATGQRVTLRCSPRSGDLSVYWYQQSLDQGLQFLIQYYNGEERAKGNILERFSAQQFPDLHSELNLSSLELGDSALYFCASSPGQYSNQPQHFGDGTRLSIL.

The chain links TRBV11-3 to TRBJ2-7; 15 bases agree with TRBD2. J gave up 4 bases and V 4 bases, and 2 bases lay outside the gene matches. CDR3 length: 15 residues. CDR1 is SGHNT and CDR2 is YENEEA in the germline V gene. In DNA, the CDR3 is TGTGCCAGCAGCTCCGGGACTAGCGGGGGGTACGAGCAGTACTTC. Its translation: CASSSGTSGGYEQYF.

This clone was counted between two and nine times. This sequence joins TRBV7-9 and TRBJ1-6; 9 nucleotides match TRBD1. With 3 bases clipped from V and 10 bases from J, the junction kept 10 bases outside the gene matches. In germline, CDR1 is SEHNR, CDR2 FQNEAQ (reference sequence). The CDR3 contains 16 residues. The CDR3 nucleotides read TGTGCCAGCAGCTTGCTCCTGGGACAGGGAGGCTCACCCCTCCACTTT. Encoded protein: CASSLLLGQGGSPLHF.

J is TRBJ2-1 and V is TRBV27; 9 bases agree with TRBD2. J lost 3 bases, V lost 7 bases, and 7 bases had no gene match. This CDR3 is 15 amino acids long. Germline CDR1 and CDR2: MNHEY and SMNVEV (reference sequence). CDR3 DNA sequence: TGTGCCAGCAACCGGGCTAGCGGGATCTACAATGAGCAGTTCTTC. Its translation is CASNRASGIYNEQFF.

V is TRBV27 and J is TRBJ1-2; 8 bases are shared with TRBD1. V lost 5 bases to trimming and J lost 4 bases; unmatched junction nucleotides: 3. The CDR3 consists of 13 residues. CDR1 and CDR2 (germline): MNHEY, SMNVEV (reference sequence). The CDR3 nucleotides read TGTGCCAGCAGTATTACAGGGGGCTATGGCTACACCTTC. It codes for CASSITGGYGYTF.

This CDR3 is CAISDGDRGNTEAFF. Written as DNA, the CDR3 is TGTGCCATCAGTGATGGGGACAGGGGGAACACTGAAGCTTTCTTT. V and J are TRBV10-3 and TRBJ1-1; 10 positions agree with TRBD1. The germline V gene encodes CDR1 ENHRY and CDR2 SYGVKD. The CDR3 length is 15 residues. V lost 3 bases to trimming and J lost 1 base; unmatched junction nucleotides: 2.

V is TRBV5-8 and J is TRBJ2-7; D perhaps matches TRBD2 (6 bases). The length of the CDR3 is 15 residues. Trimming pared 0 bases from V and 2 bases from J, leaving 12 bases between. The germline V gene has CDR1 SGHTS and CDR2 YDEGEE. For the CDR3, the DNA is TGTGCCAGCAGCTTGGCGCGGGACGGAGCCTACGAGCAGTACTTC. This sequence encodes CASSLARDGAYEQYF.

This rearrangement joins TRBV28 to TRBJ2-3, with TRBD2 matching over 7 bases. With 1 base clipped from V and 0 bases from J, the junction kept 4 bases outside the gene matches. The CDR3 spans 16 residues. CDR1 is MDHEN and CDR2 is SYDVKM in the germline V gene. The CDR3: CASSLYPSGSTDTQYF. The DNA for the CDR3 is TGTGCCAGCAGTTTATACCCTAGCGGAAGCACAGATACGCAGTATTTT.

V is TRBV18 and J is TRBJ2-2, with D perhaps matching TRBD2 (6 bases). V was shortened by 6 bases and J by 1 base, with 15 bases between the two germline ends. The CDR3 totals 16 residues. The V gene's germline CDR1 is KGHSH and CDR2 LQKENI. The CDR3: CASSFIGGKNTGELFF. In nucleotides, the CDR3 is TGTGCCAGCTCCTTTATTGGCGGGAAGAACACCGGGGAGCTGTTTTTT.

Only a few counts were recorded for this clone. The chain joins TRBV12-2 to TRBJ2-3; TRBD2, as called in the table, went unchecked against the DNA. TRBV12-2 is a pseudogene locus. CDR3 length equals 21 residues. The CDR3 here is CASRLLLTPVVLLALTDTQYF. CDR3 DNA sequence: TGTGCAAGTCGCTTACTTTTGACTCCAGTTGTTCTGTTAGCGCTGACAGATACGCAGTATTTT.